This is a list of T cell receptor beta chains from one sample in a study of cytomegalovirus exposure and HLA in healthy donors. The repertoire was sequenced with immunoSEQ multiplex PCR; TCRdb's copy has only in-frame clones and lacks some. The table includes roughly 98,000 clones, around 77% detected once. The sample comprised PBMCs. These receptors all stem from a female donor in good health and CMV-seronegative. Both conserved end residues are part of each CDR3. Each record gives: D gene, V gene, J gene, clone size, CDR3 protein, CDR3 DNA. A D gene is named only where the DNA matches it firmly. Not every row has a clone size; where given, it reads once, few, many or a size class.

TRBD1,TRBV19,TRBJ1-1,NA,CASSIRPGGSRNTEAFF,TGTGCCAGTAGTATAAGACCAGGGGGCAGTAGGAACACTGAAGCTTTCTTT
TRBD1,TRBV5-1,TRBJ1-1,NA,CASSFVTGGNTEAFF,TGCGCCAGCAGCTTCGTGACAGGGGGCAACACTGAAGCTTTCTTT
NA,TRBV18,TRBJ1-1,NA,CASNSGGGTEAFF,TGTGCCAGCAATTCCGGGGGGGGCACTGAAGCTTTCTTT
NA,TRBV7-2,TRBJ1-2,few,CASSLEGGILYGYTF,TGTGCCAGCAGCTTAGAGGGCGGGATTCTCTATGGCTACACCTTC
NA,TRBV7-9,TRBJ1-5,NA,CASSPWEGNQPQHF,TGTGCCAGCAGCCCTTGGGAGGGGAATCAGCCCCAGCATTTT
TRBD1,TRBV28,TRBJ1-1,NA,CASRPGQEPNTEAFF,TGTGCCAGCAGACCGGGACAGGAGCCAAACACTGAAGCTTTCTTT
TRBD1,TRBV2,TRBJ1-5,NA,CASSSGTGGLQPQHF,TGTGCCAGCAGTTCCGGGACAGGGGGCCTTCAGCCCCAGCATTTT
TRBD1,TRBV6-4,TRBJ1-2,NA,CASSEPWRQGLLGYTF,TGTGCCAGCAGTGAACCCTGGCGACAGGGACTCTTGGGCTACACCTTC
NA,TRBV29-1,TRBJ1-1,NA,CSVAGLMNTEAFF,TGCAGCGTAGCTGGACTGATGAACACTGAAGCTTTCTTT
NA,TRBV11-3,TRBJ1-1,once,CASSPGGGVNTEAFF,TGTGCCAGCAGCCCTGGAGGGGGGGTGAACACTGAAGCTTTCTTT
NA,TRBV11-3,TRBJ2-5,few,CASKTFQTQYF,TGTGCCAGCAAAACTTTCCAGACCCAGTACTTC
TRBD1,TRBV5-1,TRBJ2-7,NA,CASSRTGGVDEQYF,TGCGCCAGCAGCCGTACAGGGGGCGTTGACGAGCAGTACTTC
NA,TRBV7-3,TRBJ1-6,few,CASSLLGGGNSPLHF,TGTGCCAGCAGCTTACTTGGGGGGGGGAATTCACCCCTCCACTTT
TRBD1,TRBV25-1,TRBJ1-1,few,CASSEYWTGGDRNTEAFF,TGTGCCAGCAGTGAATATTGGACAGGGGGCGATAGGAACACTGAAGCTTTCTTT
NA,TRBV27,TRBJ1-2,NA,CASSSGTRGYTF,TGTGCCAGCAGTTCCGGGACACGGGGCTACACCTTC
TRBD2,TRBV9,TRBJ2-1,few,CASDSGSLNEQFF,TGTGCCAGCGATAGCGGGAGTTTGAATGAGCAGTTCTTC
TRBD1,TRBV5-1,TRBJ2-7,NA,CASRPRTGQTYEQYF,TGCGCCAGCAGACCCAGGACAGGACAAACCTACGAGCAGTACTTC
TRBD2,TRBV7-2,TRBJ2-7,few,CASSSGLRNYEQYF,TGTGCCAGCAGCTCGGGACTACGCAATTACGAGCAGTACTTC
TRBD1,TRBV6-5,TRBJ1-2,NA,CASSYSGQTFGYTF,TGTGCCAGCAGTTACTCGGGACAGACGTTTGGCTACACCTTC
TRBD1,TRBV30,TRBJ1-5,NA,CAWSSWTGSQPQHF,TGTGCCTGGAGCTCATGGACAGGGAGTCAGCCCCAGCATTTT
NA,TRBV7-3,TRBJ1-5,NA,CASILDRDNQPQHF,NA
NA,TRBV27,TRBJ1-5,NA,CASSSGDNQPQHF,TGTGCCAGCAGTTCCGGGGACAATCAGCCCCAGCATTTT
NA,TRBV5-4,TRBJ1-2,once,CASSREVREVYGYTF,TGTGCCAGCAGCCGGGAAGTAAGGGAGGTTTATGGCTACACCTTC
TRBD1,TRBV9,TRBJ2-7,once,CASSVEGGMDRGYEQYF,TGTGCCAGCAGCGTAGAGGGGGGGATGGACAGGGGATACGAGCAGTACTTC
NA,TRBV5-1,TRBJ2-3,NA,CASTSVSSATDTQYF,TGCGCCAGCACGAGTGTTTCAAGCGCCACAGATACGCAGTATTTT
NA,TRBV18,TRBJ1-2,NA,CASSPLPGRKVAGWYGYTF,TGTGCCAGCTCACCCCTCCCGGGGAGAAAGGTAGCGGGCTGGTATGGCTACACCTTC
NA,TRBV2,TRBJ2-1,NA,CASTQGPSSYNEQFF,TGTGCCAGCACACAGGGTCCCAGCTCCTACAATGAGCAGTTCTTC
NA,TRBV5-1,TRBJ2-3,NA,CASSLTMVGSTDTQYF,TGCGCCAGCAGCTTGACTATGGTCGGTAGCACAGATACGCAGTATTTT
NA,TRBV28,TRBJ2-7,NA,CASSLVTVPYEQYF,TGTGCCAGCAGCCTTGTTACGGTCCCCTACGAGCAGTACTTC
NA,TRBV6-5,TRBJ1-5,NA,CASSYSAGYNQPQHF,TGTGCCAGCAGTTACTCGGCAGGGTACAATCAGCCCCAGCATTTT
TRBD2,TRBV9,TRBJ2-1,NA,CASSVVRLAGGPNEQFF,TGTGCCAGCAGCGTAGTGCGGCTAGCGGGGGGGCCTAATGAGCAGTTCTTC
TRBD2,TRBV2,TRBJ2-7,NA,CASRVRTSGTYEQYF,TGTGCCAGCAGAGTCCGGACTAGCGGGACCTACGAGCAGTACTTC
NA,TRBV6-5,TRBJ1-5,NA,CASRERGGLRQPQHF,TGTGCCAGCAGGGAGCGGGGGGGGCTCCGCCAGCCCCAGCATTTT
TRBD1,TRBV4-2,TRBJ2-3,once,CASSHGQGADTQYF,TGTGCCAGCAGCCACGGACAGGGGGCAGATACGCAGTATTTT
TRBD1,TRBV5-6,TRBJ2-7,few,CASRETGGLTYEQYF,TGTGCCAGCAGGGAGACAGGGGGCCTTACCTACGAGCAGTACTTC
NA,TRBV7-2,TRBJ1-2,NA,CASSLVENYGYTF,TGTGCCAGCAGCTTAGTGGAGAACTATGGCTACACCTTC
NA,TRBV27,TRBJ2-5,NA,CASSGSGDSDWRTQYF,TGTGCCAGCAGTGGATCGGGGGACTCCGATTGGAGGACCCAGTACTTC
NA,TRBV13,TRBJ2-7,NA,CASSSRSLVSYEQYF,TGTGCCAGCAGCTCCCGTAGTCTCGTATCCTACGAGCAGTACTTC
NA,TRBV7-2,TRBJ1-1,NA,CASSLLGAQNTEAFF,TGTGCCAGCAGCTTATTAGGGGCCCAAAACACTGAAGCTTTCTTT
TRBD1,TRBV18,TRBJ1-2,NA,CASSAGQGLDGYTF,TGTGCCAGCTCAGCGGGACAGGGACTTGATGGCTACACCTTC
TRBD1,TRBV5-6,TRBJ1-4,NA,CASSPRGLNEKLFF,TGTGCCAGCAGCCCCAGGGGGCTTAATGAAAAACTGTTTTTT
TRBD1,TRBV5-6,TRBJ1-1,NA,CASSSTGVYGAFF,TGTGCCAGCAGCTCGACAGGGGTCTATGGTGCTTTCTTT
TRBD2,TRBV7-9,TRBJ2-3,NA,CASSQRAGGDTQYF,TGTGCCAGCAGCCAACGAGCGGGGGGAGATACGCAGTATTTT
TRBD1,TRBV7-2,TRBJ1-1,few,CASSPEGTVRTEAFF,TGTGCCAGCAGCCCGGAAGGGACAGTGAGAACTGAAGCTTTCTTT
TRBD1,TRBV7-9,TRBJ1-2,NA,CASSLNIGQGTF,TGTGCCAGCAGCTTGAACATCGGACAGGGGACCTTC
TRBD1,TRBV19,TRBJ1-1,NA,CASSLPGQGLSNTEAFF,TGTGCCAGTAGTCTACCGGGACAGGGTTTATCGAACACTGAAGCTTTCTTT
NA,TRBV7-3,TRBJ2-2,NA,CASSSWGGADTGELFF,TGTGCCAGCAGCTCCTGGGGCGGTGCGGACACCGGGGAGCTGTTTTTT
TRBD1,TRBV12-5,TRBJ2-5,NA,CASGLSGGETQYF,TGTGCTAGTGGTTTGTCAGGGGGAGAGACCCAGTACTTC
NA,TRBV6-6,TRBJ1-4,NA,CASIGSDATNEKLFF,TGTGCCAGCATTGGGAGCGACGCAACTAATGAAAAACTGTTTTTT
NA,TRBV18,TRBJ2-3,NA,CASQTLATDTQYF,TGTGCCAGCCAAACACTAGCTACAGATACGCAGTATTTT
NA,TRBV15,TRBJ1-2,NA,CATSRVGGQSRSGYGYTF,TGTGCCACCAGCAGAGTGGGGGGGCAAAGTAGGAGTGGCTATGGCTACACCTTC
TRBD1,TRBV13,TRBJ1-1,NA,CASSPEGAGYTEAFF,TGTGCCAGCAGCCCCGAGGGGGCGGGCTACACTGAAGCTTTCTTT
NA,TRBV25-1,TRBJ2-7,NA,CASSSRAYEQYF,TGTGCCAGCAGCTCCAGGGCATACGAGCAGTACTTC